This T cell receptor (beta chain) was sequenced for a study of tissue T cells after allogeneic stem cell transplantation. Method: immunoSEQ multiplex PCR; TCRdb's copy keeps in-frame clones and lacks some. This table has about 340 clones, roughly 50% appearing once. The CDR3 length is 13 residues. V was shortened by 6 bases and J by 2 bases, with 11 bases between the two germline ends. Germline V gene lookup returns CDR1 MNHEY and CDR2 SVGAGI. Sequenced here: ascending colon tissue, sampled at autopsy. The V gene is TRBV6-5, the J gene TRBJ2-7; a weak D match, TRBD1 (6 bases). This clonotype originated in a female patient aged 35-70 years with steroid-refractory graft-versus-host disease after an allogeneic stem cell transplant. Some T cells could come from the graft donor. CDR3 DNA: TGTGCCAGCAGCTTCCGGGACACCTACGAGCAGTACTTC. It codes for CASSFRDTYEQYF.